These 4 T cell receptor beta chains were sequenced from one sample in a study of blood T cell repertoires in COVID-19. Profiling relied on immunoSEQ multiplex PCR, and the TCRdb table lists in-frame clones only, not all of them. The data show 210,000 or so clones, with 70% to 90% seen just once and 6.5% to 9% held by the top ten. Material for sequencing was PBMCs or T cells enriched from blood (not recorded which). These receptors all stem from a woman aged 40 to 50 with acute COVID-19.

The chain is built from TRBV28 and TRBJ1-5, with 8 bases lining up with TRBD1. V lost 3 bases to trimming and J lost 6 bases; unmatched junction nucleotides: 13. This CDR3 has 17 amino acids. Germline CDR1 and CDR2: MDHEN and SYDVKM. The CDR3 region has the DNA TGTGCCAGCAGTTTGGCGCAGGGGGCCAGGTTCGGTCAGCCCCAGCATTTT. Translating it yields CASSLAQGARFGQPQHF.

This clone was detected only a few times. The V call is TRBV3-1 (or the pseudogene TRBV3-2), the J call TRBJ1-6; D gene ambiguous. Per germline, CDR1 LGHDT and CDR2 YNNKEL (reference sequence). CDR3 length: 15 amino acids. Between the trimmed V and J ends, which lost 4 bases and 7 bases, there was a span of 14 bases. The chain's CDR3 is CASSRLKRKNSPLHF. As DNA, the CDR3 is TGTGCCAGCAGCCGCTTAAAGAGGAAGAATTCACCCCTCCACTTT.

The chain links TRBV4-1 to TRBJ2-5; D is unclear. Trimming pared 0 bases from V and 5 bases from J, leaving 10 bases between. Germline CDR1 is MGHRA and CDR2 is YSYEKL. This CDR3 is built from 14 residues. For the CDR3, the DNA is TGCGCCAGCAGCCAAGATAGTCTCGGGGAGACCCAGTACTTC. Amino acid sequence: CASSQDSLGETQYF.

The chain links TRBV10-2 to TRBJ1-5; TRBD1 aligns across 7 bases. Germline V CDR1 and CDR2: WSHSY, SAAADI. The CDR3 runs 13 residues. With 4 bases clipped from V and 6 bases from J, the junction kept 3 bases outside the gene matches. In DNA, the CDR3 is TGCGCCAGCAGTGGACAGGGTGGTCAGCCCCAGCATTTT. It translates to CASSGQGGQPQHF.